The 5 T cell receptor beta chains in this list originate from one sample, sequenced in a study of T-cell reconstitution after alpha-beta-depleted transplantation in children. Molecular barcoding with unique molecular identifiers was used for the TCRbeta library. TCRdb passed the PCR reads through MiXCR, listing each CDR3 protein once. The data show 200,000 to 250,000 distinct CDR3 sequences, around 7.7% seen once. Source: PBMCs, mostly from graft donor cells, taken 360 days after TCRalphabeta/CD19-depleted stem cell transplant. These receptor sequences come from a male patient between 2 and 15 years old who had a stem cell transplant for acute myeloid leukemia, so the T cells may come from the graft donor.

The chain is built from TRBV5-1 and TRBJ2-7, with TRBD2 identical over 12 bases. CDR3 size: 19 residues. Germline assignment: CDR1 SGHRS and CDR2 YFSETQ. Unmatched junction bases numbered 14, after V lost 1 base and J lost 3 bases. The CDR3, as DNA: TGCGCCAGCAGCTTGTATAGTTCACCTAGCGGGAGGGCCCTCTACGAGCAGTACTTC. Encoded protein: CASSLYSSPSGRALYEQYF. Full variable domain (rest looked up from reference TRBV5-1 and TRBJ2-7): KAGVTQTPRYLIKTRGQQVTLSCSPISGHRSVSWYQQTPGQGLQFLFEYFSETQRNKGNFPGRFSGRQFSNSRSEMNVSTLELGDSALYLCASSLYSSPSGRALYEQYFGPGTRLTVT.

This clonotype was counted at least ten times. This CDR3 is CSFLLRGPNLAKNIQYF. Written as DNA, the CDR3 is TGCAGCTTTCTCCTTAGGGGGCCCAACCTGGCCAAAAACATTCAGTACTTC. The chain uses TRBV29-1 and TRBJ2-4, with 7 bases lining up with TRBD1. Germline loops: CDR1 SQVTM, CDR2 ANQGSEA. V shed 8 bases and J 1 base; nucleotides not matched to a gene: 17. CDR3 length: 17 amino acids.

With regard to this clonotype: A much larger clone differs from this one at a single base, so this may be a read error. The CDR3 loop is CSAGALRGTGELFF. CDR3 DNA sequence: TGCAGTGCCGGAGCCCTGAGGGGAACCGGGGAGCTGTTTTTT. The V call is TRBV20-1, the J call TRBJ2-2; D tentatively fits TRBD1 or TRBD2 (5 bases each). Germline V CDR1 and CDR2: DFQATT, SNEGSKA (reference sequence). CDR3 length equals 14 residues. Trimming cost V 6 bases and J 5 bases, with 16 bases left between them.

This clonotype was observed a few times. The rearrangement joins TRBV9 to TRBJ2-7; a possible D gene is TRBD1 (6 bases). With 7 bases removed from V and 3 bases from J, the gap between germline ends came to 14 bases. The germline V gene has CDR1 SGDLS and CDR2 YYNGEE. The CDR3 is 13 residues long. CDR3 in DNA: TGTGCCAGCGACAGGAAGGTCCTCTACGAGCAGTACGTC. Its protein product is CASDRKVLYEQYV.

This clonotype was picked up many times. The J gene is TRBJ1-6, the V gene TRBV5-6, with D tentatively TRBD1 (5 bases). Germline assignment: CDR1 SGHDT and CDR2 YYEEEE. CDR3 length: 16 residues. Trimming stripped 8 bases from V and 4 bases from J, with 19 bases between. The CDR3 DNA follows: TGTGCCAGTCCATTAAAACGGGACCTATATAATTCACCCCTCCACTTT. Translation gives CASPLKRDLYNSPLHF.